This T cell receptor beta chain was captured by sequencing in a study of T-cell reconstitution after alpha-beta-depleted transplantation in children. TCRbeta library construction was performed incorporating unique molecular identifiers. TCRdb independently ran MiXCR on the PCR reads; one entry per CDR3 protein. Of approximately 980,000 distinct CDR3 sequences in the sample, around 30% are singletons; the top ten hold about 28%. This clonotype was seen a few times. Germline CDR1 is DFQATT and CDR2 is SNEGSKA (reference sequence). This CDR3 spans 11 amino acids. V was cut by 3 bases and J by 4 bases, with 6 bases left in between.

The chain carries TRBV20-1 and TRBJ1-1, with D uncertain. The TCR comes from a boy younger than two who had a stem cell transplant for SCID, so the T cells may come from the graft donor. Sequenced here: PBMCs, mostly from graft donor cells, sampled 360 days after TCRalphabeta/CD19-depleted stem cell transplant. CDR3 nucleotide sequence: TGCAGTGCTAGTATGGCCACTGAAGCTTTCTTT. Amino acids: CSASMATEAFF.